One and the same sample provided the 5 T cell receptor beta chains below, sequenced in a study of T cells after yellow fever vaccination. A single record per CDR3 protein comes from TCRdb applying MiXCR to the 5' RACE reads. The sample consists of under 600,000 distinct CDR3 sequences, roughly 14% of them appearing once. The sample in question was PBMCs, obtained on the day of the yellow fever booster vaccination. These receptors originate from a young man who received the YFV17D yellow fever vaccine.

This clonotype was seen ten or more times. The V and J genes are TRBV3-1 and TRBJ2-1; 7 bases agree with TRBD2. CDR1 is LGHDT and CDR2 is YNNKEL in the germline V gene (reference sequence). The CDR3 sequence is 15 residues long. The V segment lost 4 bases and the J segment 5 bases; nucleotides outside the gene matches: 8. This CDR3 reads CASSRRGSAHNEQFF. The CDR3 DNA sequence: TGTGCCAGCAGCCGCCGCGGGAGCGCACACAATGAGCAGTTCTTC.

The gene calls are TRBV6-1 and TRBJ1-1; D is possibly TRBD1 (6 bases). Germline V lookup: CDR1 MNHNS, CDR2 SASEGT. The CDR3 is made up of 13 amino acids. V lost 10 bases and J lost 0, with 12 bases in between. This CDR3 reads CATGRDMNTEAFF. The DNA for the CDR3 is TGTGCCACCGGCAGGGACATGAACACTGAAGCTTTCTTT.

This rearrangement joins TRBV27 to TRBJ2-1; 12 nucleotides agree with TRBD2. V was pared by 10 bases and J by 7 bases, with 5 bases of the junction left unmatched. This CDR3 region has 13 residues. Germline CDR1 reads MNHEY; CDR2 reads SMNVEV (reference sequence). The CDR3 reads CATSGLAGNEQFF. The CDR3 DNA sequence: TGTGCCACCTCAGGACTAGCGGGAAATGAGCAGTTCTTC.

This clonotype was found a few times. The chain's CDR3 is CATSKGSVSYEQYF. DNA for the CDR3: TGTGCCACCAGCAAGGGCAGTGTCTCCTACGAGCAGTACTTC. V is TRBV15 and J is TRBJ2-7; D unresolved. Germline V lookup: CDR1 LNHNV, CDR2 YYDKDF (reference sequence). Trimming removed 4 bases from V and 0 bases from J, with 10 bases in between. The CDR3 has 14 amino acids.

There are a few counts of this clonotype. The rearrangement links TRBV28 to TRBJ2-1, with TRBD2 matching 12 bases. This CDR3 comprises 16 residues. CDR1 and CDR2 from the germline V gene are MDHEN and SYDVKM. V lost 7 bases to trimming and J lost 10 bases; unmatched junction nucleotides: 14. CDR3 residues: CASTSPGLAGRNEQFF. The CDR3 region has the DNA TGTGCCAGCACTTCCCCCGGACTAGCGGGACGCAACGAGCAGTTCTTC. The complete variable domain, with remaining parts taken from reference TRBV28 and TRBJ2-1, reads DVKVTQSSRYLVKRTGEKVFLECVQDMDHENMFWYRQDPGLGLRLIYFSYDVKMKEKGDIPEGYSVSREKKERFSLILESASTNQTSMYLCASTSPGLAGRNEQFFGPGTRLTVL.